This T cell receptor (beta chain) is from a study of control samples from healthy donors and cancer patients. Libraries were prepared by immunoSEQ multiplex PCR; TCRdb keeps only in-frame clonotypes and omits some of them. The sample has around 140,000 clones; over 80% are singletons. V lost 7 bases and J 4 bases, leaving 17 bases between the germline ends. The CDR3 is 15 residues long. Germline V gene lookup returns CDR1 KGHSH and CDR2 LQKENI. The source material was blood. The origin of this receptor is a woman aged 45-60 years in good health. V gene TRBV18 combines with J gene TRBJ2-1, with a possible D match to TRBD1 (5 bases). The CDR3 nucleotides are TGTGCCAGCTTTAGCATGGCAGGGAATTACAATGAGCAGTTCTTC. Translated, it gives CASFSMAGNYNEQFF.